What follows are 14 T cell receptor beta chains derived from one specimen sequenced in a study of blood T cell repertoires in COVID-19. Sequencing was performed with immunoSEQ multiplex PCR; in TCRdb, only in-frame clones are kept and a portion is missing. This table holds hundreds of thousands of clones, roughly nine tenths found once. The sample consisted of peripheral blood. These receptors all stem from a woman between 45 and 65 years old with COVID-19, enrolled during active disease.

This clone was detected many times. The chain recombines TRBV13 with TRBJ1-1; D might be TRBD1 (6 bases). The V end was cut by 5 bases, the J end by 0 bases, with 19 bases between. Germline V gene data show CDR1 as PRHDT and CDR2 as FYEKMQ (reference sequence). This CDR3 spans 17 amino acids. The chain's CDR3 is CASSPRTAMGLNTEAFF. In DNA, the CDR3 is TGTGCCAGCAGCCCCCGGACAGCTATGGGGCTGAACACTGAAGCTTTCTTT.

The chain links TRBV6-5 to TRBJ2-2, with D perhaps TRBD2 (6 bases). Germline lookup yields CDR1 MNHEY and CDR2 SVGAGI. The length of the CDR3 is 14 residues. The germline V and J ends were trimmed by 11 bases and 1 base, with 14 bases remaining between them. The CDR3, as DNA: TGTGCCGGAGCGGGCCGGTTGAACACCGGGGAGCTGTTTTTT. Translated: CAGAGRLNTGELFF.

The chain has TRBV7-8 and TRBJ1-5; D call uncertain. Germline loops: CDR1 SGHVS, CDR2 FQNEAQ. V lost 5 bases and J lost 3, with 11 bases in between. The CDR3 is 14 residues long. CDR3 protein: CASSRRGANQPQHF. CDR3 DNA sequence: TGTGCCAGCAGCCGTCGGGGAGCCAATCAGCCCCAGCATTTT.

The rearrangement links TRBV3-1 (or the pseudogene TRBV3-2) to TRBJ2-5; 7 nucleotides match TRBD2. Germline V gene data show CDR1 as LGHDT and CDR2 as YNNKEL (reference sequence). The J segment lost 7 bases and the V segment lost 2 bases, leaving 4 bases of the junction unmatched. The length of the CDR3 is 13 residues. The CDR3 bases are TGTGCCAGCAGCCAACGGTCTAGCGGGACCCAGTACTTC. This codes for CASSQRSSGTQYF.

This chain uses TRBV5-1 with TRBJ2-6; 7 bases line up with TRBD1. The junction had 10 bases not matched to a gene; V was cut back by 4 bases and J by 0 bases. This CDR3 comprises 18 residues. The V gene's germline CDR1 is SGHRS and CDR2 YFSETQ. In DNA, the CDR3 is TGCGCCAGCAGCCTAAATCCGGGACAGAACTCTGGGGCCAACGTCCTGACTTTC. Translation: CASSLNPGQNSGANVLTF.

The V call is TRBV25-1, the J call TRBJ1-1; TRBD1 matches 8 bases. V lost 5 bases and J lost 9; bases outside the gene matches: 8. The germline gives CDR1 MGHDK, CDR2 SYGVNS. This CDR3 is built from 13 residues. CDR3 sequence reads: CASSSPGGAKAFF. The CDR3 bases are TGTGCCAGCAGTTCCCCAGGGGGCGCGAAAGCTTTCTTT.

The gene calls are TRBV11-3 and TRBJ2-3; D might be TRBD1 (6 bases). The V end was cut by 8 bases, the J end by 6 bases, with 18 bases between. Germline-derived CDR1 and CDR2 are SGHNT and YENEEA. The CDR3 is 14 residues long. The CDR3 sequence: CASGTGTVRDTQYF. The CDR3 bases are TGTGCCAGCGGAACAGGGACGGTGAGGGATACGCAGTATTTT. Variable domain in full (rest from reference TRBV11-3 and TRBJ2-3): EAGVVQSPRYKIIEKKQPVAFWCNPISGHNTLYWYLQNLGQGPELLIRYENEEAVDDSQLPKDRFSAERLKGVDSTLKIQPAELGDSAVYLCASGTGTVRDTQYFGPGTRLTVL.

The CDR3 here is CASRYSNQPQHF. CDR3 nucleotide sequence: TGTGCCAGCAGATATAGCAATCAGCCCCAGCATTTT. The rearrangement joins TRBV2 to TRBJ1-5; D is unresolved. CDR1 is SNHLY and CDR2 is FYNNEI in the germline V gene. Deletions cut 6 bases from V and 0 bases from J, with 3 bases between. CDR3 size: 12 residues. Combining the CDR3 with reference TRBV2 and TRBJ1-5 gives the whole variable domain EPEVTQTPSHQVTQMGQEVILRCVPISNHLYFYWYRQILGQKVEFLVSFYNNEISEKSEIFDDQFSVERPDGSNFTLKIRSTKLEDSAMYFCASRYSNQPQHFGDGTRLSIL.

The V call is TRBV6-4, the J call TRBJ2-1, with TRBD2 matching 10 bases. V was clipped by 10 bases and J by 5 bases; unmatched bases: 14. CDR3 size: 16 residues. The germline gives CDR1 MRHNA, CDR2 SNTAGT. The CDR3 DNA is TGTGCCACCACCGGGGGTAGCGGGGGGACAGACAATGAGCAGTTCTTC. It specifies CATTGGSGGTDNEQFF.

The chain uses TRBV30 and TRBJ2-1; 9 positions match TRBD2. V was pared by 4 bases and J by 8 bases, with 9 bases of the junction left unmatched. The CDR3 is made up of 14 amino acids. In germline, CDR1 is GTSNPN, CDR2 SVGIG (reference sequence). CDR3 sequence (DNA): TGTGCCTGGACCCCGGGACTAGCTTCCGATGAGCAGTTCTTC. It translates to CAWTPGLASDEQFF.

This chain's CDR3 is CASSLQRGPTDTQYF. As DNA, the CDR3 is TGTGCCAGCAGCTTACAGCGGGGGCCCACAGATACGCAGTATTTT. This sequence joins TRBV11-2 and TRBJ2-3; TRBD2 aligns across 8 bases. V was pared by 2 bases and J by 2 bases, with 3 bases of the junction left unmatched. CDR3 length: 15 amino acids. Looked up from germline, CDR1 is SGHAT and CDR2 is FQNNGV.

The chain has TRBV5-8 and TRBJ1-5; D gene ambiguous. Trimming pared 4 bases from V and 7 bases from J, leaving 9 bases between. The CDR3 runs to 12 residues. Germline V gives CDR1 SGHTS, CDR2 YDEGEE. The CDR3 DNA is TGTGCCAGCAGCCAACTCTTGCAGCCCCAGCATTTT. It translates to CASSQLLQPQHF.

J is TRBJ2-7 and V is TRBV11-2; TRBD2 matches at 14 bases. V trimming: 6 bases; J trimming: 3 bases; junction bases outside the gene matches: 4. There are 15 residues in the CDR3. Germline V gives CDR1 SGHAT, CDR2 FQNNGV. The CDR3 DNA reads as TGTGCCAGCAGACGACTAGCGGGGGGGATCTACGAGCAGTACTTC. Translating gives CASRRLAGGIYEQYF.

The gene calls are TRBV10-3 and TRBJ1-1, with D tentatively TRBD1 (5 bases). This CDR3 is built from 14 residues. The germline V gene has CDR1 ENHRY and CDR2 SYGVKD. V lost 2 bases, J lost 3 bases, and 10 bases lay in between. CDR3 coding DNA: TGTGCCATCAGTGAGAGGGGAAGTGACACTGAAGCTTTCTTT. It is translated as CAISERGSDTEAFF.